Each of the 5 T cell receptor beta chains below was sequenced from the same sample in a study of preoperative IRX-2 immunotherapy in early breast cancer. Stated treatment: preoperative locoregional IRX-2 cytokine immunotherapy. Clones were read by immunoSEQ multiplex PCR, and TCRdb kept only the in-frame ones, dropping some. Of around 88,000 clones listed, roughly 90% were seen once; the top ten hold roughly 2%. The sample in question was tumor tissue, obtained after IRX-2 immunotherapy. These receptors all stem from a human donor with breast cancer.

The CDR3 nucleotides are TGTGCCTGGGGGGTGGGACAACTCGAGCAGTTCTTC. This encodes CAWGVGQLEQFF. The genes are TRBV30 and TRBJ2-1, with TRBD1 as a possible D gene (6 bases). This CDR3 region has 12 residues. V was pared by 5 bases and J by 10 bases, with 15 bases between. Germline loops: CDR1 GTSNPN, CDR2 SVGIG (reference sequence).

V usage is TRBV5-1 and J usage is TRBJ2-6; no clear D gene. CDR3 length equals 14 residues. The V end lost 3 bases, the J end lost 2 bases, and 6 bases lay between the germline ends. Germline CDR1 reads SGHRS; CDR2 reads YFSETQ. The CDR3 sequence: CASSSETGANVLTF. CDR3 bases: TGCGCCAGCAGCTCAGAAACTGGGGCCAACGTCCTGACTTTC.

J is TRBJ2-7 and V is TRBV18, with no clear D. This CDR3 has 13 residues. Germline values: CDR1 KGHSH, CDR2 LQKENI. The V end lost 2 bases, the J end lost 8 bases, and 13 bases lay between the germline ends. The CDR3 here is CASSPAETFQQYF. CDR3 nucleotides: TGTGCCAGCTCACCAGCGGAAACATTCCAGCAGTACTTC.

The CDR3 sequence: CASSRFAQETQYF. The CDR3 bases are TGTGCCAGCAGTCGGTTTGCCCAAGAGACCCAGTACTTC. The chain recombines TRBV7-1 with TRBJ2-5, with D uncertain. TRBV7-1 is an ORF, with its function uncertain. Trimming removed 6 bases at V and 1 base at J, with 9 bases between. The CDR3 spans 13 residues.

This chain uses TRBV11-3 with TRBJ1-2, with D possibly being TRBD1 (6 bases). Between the trimmed V and J ends, which lost 3 bases and 2 bases, there was a span of 13 bases. Germline V gene data show CDR1 as SGHNT and CDR2 as YENEEA. The CDR3 loop spans 15 amino acids. CDR3 residues: CASSLGAASNYGYTF. The CDR3 region has the DNA TGTGCCAGCAGCTTGGGGGCAGCTTCCAACTATGGCTACACCTTC.